These 31 T cell receptor beta chains were all obtained from the same sample, sequenced in a study of CD8+ T cells in alopecia areata. The treatment here: oral pan-JAK inhibitor, 5-10 mg twice daily. Investigators isolated RNA and reverse transcribed it into cDNA to act as the sequencing template. Clones were sequenced by immunoSEQ multiplex PCR, and TCRdb holds only the in-frame ones, with some missing. The data show 200,000 to 250,000 clones, with around three fifths seen just once and 4% to 4.5% held by the top ten. Here the sequenced sample was CD4+ T cells sorted from blood, taken at week 4, from a patient treated with tofacitinib. The receptors here all came from a human donor with alopecia areata.

This rearrangement joins TRBV9 to TRBJ1-1; TRBD1 matches at 11 bases. Unmatched junction bases numbered 4, after V lost 0 bases and J lost 3 bases. This CDR3 is built from 16 residues. From germline, CDR1 is SGDLS and CDR2 YYNGEE. The CDR3 coding sequence is TGTGCCAGCAGCGTAGGGGACAGGGGGATTGACACTGAAGCTTTCTTT. Translating it yields CASSVGDRGIDTEAFF.

This clone was seen a few times. This chain uses TRBV5-1 with TRBJ2-7; D perhaps matches TRBD1 (5 bases). The CDR3 runs 15 residues. Trimming took 0 bases from V and 1 from J, leaving 11 bases between them. Germline CDR1 reads SGHRS; CDR2 reads YFSETQ. Here the CDR3 DNA reads TGCGCCAGCAGCTTGGGGACAACCGTTTCCTACGAGCAGTACTTC. It encodes CASSLGTTVSYEQYF.

CDR3 protein: CSVGTGRANTEAFF. CDR3 nucleotide sequence: TGCAGCGTTGGTACAGGGCGGGCGAACACTGAAGCTTTCTTT. This chain uses TRBV29-1 with TRBJ1-1; TRBD1 might be the D (6 bases). V lost 4 bases to trimming and J lost 1 base, with 13 bases between them. Germline V gene lookup returns CDR1 SQVTM and CDR2 ANQGSEA. The CDR3 extends over 14 amino acids.

The J gene is TRBJ1-1, the V gene TRBV30; D possibly corresponds to TRBD1 (5 bases). The length of the CDR3 is 13 residues. CDR1 is GTSNPN and CDR2 is SVGIG in the germline V gene (reference sequence). V was pared by 5 bases and J by 4 bases, with 14 bases between. The CDR3 here is CAWDNQGITEAFF. The CDR3 bases are TGTGCCTGGGATAATCAGGGTATCACTGAAGCTTTCTTT.

This rearrangement joins TRBV29-1 to TRBJ2-7; 9 bases are shared with TRBD1. V was pared by 6 bases and J by 5 bases, with 8 bases of the junction left unmatched. Germline V gives CDR1 SQVTM, CDR2 ANQGSEA. This CDR3 is 13 amino acids long. The CDR3 loop is CSVRPGTGNEQYF. CDR3 sequence (DNA): TGCAGCGTCCGTCCCGGGACAGGGAACGAGCAGTACTTC.

This rearrangement joins TRBV30 to TRBJ1-4, with a possible D match to TRBD1 (5 bases). The CDR3 loop spans 12 amino acids. Germline V lookup: CDR1 GTSNPN, CDR2 SVGIG (reference sequence). V was clipped by 3 bases and J by 7 bases, with 9 bases between them. DNA of the CDR3: TGTGCCTGGAGCAGGGTCGGTGAAAAACTGTTTTTT. Residues: CAWSRVGEKLFF.

The V gene is TRBV4-1, the J gene TRBJ1-2; 10 nucleotides align to TRBD1. Germline V CDR1 and CDR2: MGHRA, YSYEKL. The V gene end was trimmed by 6 bases and the J gene end by 6 bases; junction bases not matched to a gene: 10. This CDR3 contains 15 residues. The CDR3 spells CASSRMTGGVDGYTF. For the CDR3, the DNA is TGCGCCAGCAGTCGGATGACAGGGGGCGTAGATGGCTACACCTTC.

The J gene is TRBJ1-6, the V gene TRBV30, with TRBD1 as a possible D gene (5 bases). The CDR3 sequence is 11 residues long. Germline V CDR1 and CDR2: GTSNPN, SVGIG (reference sequence). V was cut by 5 bases and J by 14 bases, with 13 bases left in between. The CDR3 bases are TGTGCCTGGGGGTCGAGGGGAACCCTCCACTTT. This codes for CAWGSRGTLHF.

This chain connects TRBV10-3 to TRBJ1-1; no definite D call. CDR1 is ENHRY and CDR2 is SYGVKD in the germline V gene. The V gene lost 4 bases and the J gene lost 7 bases, with 7 bases spanning the gap. The CDR3 has 11 residues. The CDR3 is CAISADGEAFF. CDR3 in DNA: TGTGCCATCAGTGCGGACGGTGAAGCTTTCTTT.

The V and J genes are TRBV15 and TRBJ2-2; 7 bases line up with TRBD2. Germline V gene data show CDR1 as LNHNV and CDR2 as YYDKDF (reference sequence). V lost 0 bases to trimming and J lost 6 bases; unmatched junction nucleotides: 1. The CDR3 has 14 residues. The CDR3 coding sequence is TGTGCCACCAGCAGAGATCGGGGGGCCGGGGAGCTGTTTTTT. Protein product: CATSRDRGAGELFF.

The CDR3 coding sequence is TGTGCCAGCAGCCAAGTGACAGGGGCCAACTATGGCTACACCTTC. It is translated as CASSQVTGANYGYTF. The J gene is TRBJ1-2, the V gene TRBV14, with TRBD1 matching over 8 bases. This CDR3 spans 15 amino acids. Trimming cost V 1 base and J 2 bases; bases outside gene matches: 3. Per germline, CDR1 SGHDN and CDR2 FVKESK.

The chain couples TRBV7-2 to TRBJ2-7; the match to TRBD2 covers 8 bases. The ends lost 5 bases at V and 6 bases at J; junction bases unmatched: 6. The V gene's germline CDR1 is SGHTA and CDR2 FQGNSA. The CDR3 spans 13 residues. The DNA of the CDR3 is TGTGCCAGCAGCCCCGGGGGGGTCGTCGAGCAGTACTTC. Translated, it gives CASSPGGVVEQYF. Full variable domain (missing parts from reference TRBV7-2 and TRBJ2-7): GAGVSQSPSNKVTEKGKDVELRCDPISGHTALYWYRQSLGQGLEFLIYFQGNSAPDKSGLPSDRFSAERTGGSVSTLTIQRTQQEDSAVYLCASSPGGVVEQYFGPGTRLTVT.

This clone showed up just a few times. The chain employs TRBV29-1 and TRBJ1-2, with a tentative D call TRBD1 (6 bases). This CDR3 has 15 residues. CDR1 and CDR2 from the germline V gene are SQVTM and ANQGSEA. V lost 2 bases to trimming and J lost 0 bases, with 13 bases between them. In DNA, the CDR3 is TGCAGCGTTGAATTGCTTCGGACAGCTAACTATGGCTACACCTTC. Residues: CSVELLRTANYGYTF. The full variable domain, in which reference TRBV29-1 and TRBJ1-2 provide the parts outside the CDR3, is SAVISQKPSRDICQRGTSLTIQCQVDSQVTMMFWYRQQPGQSLTLIATANQGSEATYESGFVIDKFPISRPNLTFSTLTVSNMSPEDSSIYLCSVELLRTANYGYTFGSGTRLTVV.

The rearrangement uses TRBV2 and TRBJ2-3; D possibly corresponds to TRBD2 (5 bases). Looked up from germline, CDR1 is SNHLY and CDR2 is FYNNEI. This CDR3 is built from 13 residues. V lost 6 bases and J 1 base, leaving 8 bases between the germline ends. CDR3 coding DNA: TGTGCCAGCAGAAACGGGGGCACAGATACGCAGTATTTT. It codes for CASRNGGTDTQYF. The full variable domain, with the rest looked up from reference TRBV2 and TRBJ2-3, is EPEVTQTPSHQVTQMGQEVILRCVPISNHLYFYWYRQILGQKVEFLVSFYNNEISEKSEIFDDQFSVERPDGSNFTLKIRSTKLEDSAMYFCASRNGGTDTQYFGPGTRLTVL.

This clone was counted a single time. The J gene is TRBJ1-1, the V gene TRBV9, with D unresolved. Trimming shortened V by 2 bases and J by 5 bases, and 13 bases separated the two germline ends. The germline CDR1 and CDR2 sequences are SGDLS and YYNGEE. The CDR3 loop spans 14 amino acids. The CDR3 here is CASSVRSYGTEAFF. DNA of the CDR3: TGTGCCAGCAGCGTGCGATCTTATGGGACTGAAGCTTTCTTT. The variable domain in full, with the rest retrieved from reference TRBV9 and TRBJ1-1, is DSGVTQTPKHLITATGQRVTLRCSPRSGDLSVYWYQQSLDQGLQFLIQYYNGEERAKGNILERFSAQQFPDLHSELNLSSLELGDSALYFCASSVRSYGTEAFFGQGTRLTVV.

V gene TRBV5-6 combines with J gene TRBJ1-2, with 9 positions matching TRBD1. The CDR3 covers 14 residues. Germline lookup yields CDR1 SGHDT and CDR2 YYEEEE. With 4 bases clipped from V and 6 bases from J, the junction kept 7 bases outside the gene matches. Written as DNA, the CDR3 is TGTGCCAGCAGCGGAACAGGGGGCGCTAATGGCTACACCTTC. Encoded protein: CASSGTGGANGYTF. Drawing the rest from reference TRBV5-6 and TRBJ1-2, the complete variable domain is DAGVTQSPTHLIKTRGQQVTLRCSPKSGHDTVSWYQQALGQGPQFIFQYYEEEERQRGNFPDRFSGHQFPNYSSELNVNALLLGDSALYLCASSGTGGANGYTFGSGTRLTVV.

V and J are TRBV7-2 and TRBJ1-2; D call uncertain. The V end was cut by 4 bases, the J end by 5 bases, with 11 bases between. Germline loops: CDR1 SGHTA, CDR2 FQGNSA. The CDR3 covers 13 residues. The CDR3 DNA follows: TGTGCCAGCAGCTCCCACGGACGATATGGCTACACCTTC. This gives the protein CASSSHGRYGYTF. Supplemented by reference TRBV7-2 and TRBJ1-2, the full variable domain reads GAGVSQSPSNKVTEKGKDVELRCDPISGHTALYWYRQSLGQGLEFLIYFQGNSAPDKSGLPSDRFSAERTGGSVSTLTIQRTQQEDSAVYLCASSSHGRYGYTFGSGTRLTVV.

This chain joins TRBV27 and TRBJ2-5, with 8 positions matching TRBD2. Per the germline V gene, CDR1 is MNHEY and CDR2 is SMNVEV (reference sequence). The CDR3 has 15 amino acids. V trimming: 6 bases; J trimming: 5 bases; junction bases outside the gene matches: 11. DNA of the CDR3: TGTGCCAGCAGGCTACTTGCGGGGGGTAGGGAGACCCAGTACTTC. The encoded protein is CASRLLAGGRETQYF.

The rearrangement links TRBV5-4 to TRBJ2-3; 8 bases are shared with TRBD2. Looked up from germline, CDR1 is SGHNT and CDR2 is YYREEE (reference sequence). Losses at the gene ends were 4 bases for V and 2 bases for J; bases not matched to a gene: 6. The CDR3 is 15 amino acids. The CDR3 DNA reads as TGTGCCAGCAGCCAACGGGGGGGGGTCACAGATACGCAGTATTTT. It encodes CASSQRGGVTDTQYF.

The chain recombines TRBV4-1 with TRBJ1-2, with TRBD1 matching 7 bases. This CDR3 region has 16 residues. Germline CDR1 is MGHRA and CDR2 is YSYEKL. Trimming took 0 bases from V and 2 from J; bases not matched to a gene: 6. CDR3 in amino acids: CASSQEGSRGNYGYTF. CDR3 DNA: TGCGCCAGCAGCCAAGAAGGGTCCAGGGGGAACTATGGCTACACCTTC.

The chain carries TRBV4-3 and TRBJ1-6; D is perhaps TRBD1 (5 bases). Germline assignment: CDR1 LGHNA and CDR2 YSLEER. Trimming removed 0 bases from V and 10 bases from J, with 13 bases in between. The CDR3 contains 15 residues. The CDR3 nucleotides read TGCGCCAGCAGCCAAGAGGGAAGGGGAGGATCACCCCTCCACTTT. This translates into CASSQEGRGGSPLHF.

V is TRBV4-3 and J is TRBJ2-7, with D perhaps matching TRBD1 or TRBD2 (5 bases each). Germline V gives CDR1 LGHNA, CDR2 YSLEER. The ends were cut back, 3 bases at V and 6 bases at J, with 15 bases in the middle. The CDR3 has 14 amino acids. CDR3 sequence: CASSHTPGAGEQYF. For the CDR3, the DNA is TGCGCCAGCAGCCATACCCCCGGGGCCGGCGAGCAGTACTTC.

This chain links TRBV6-5 with TRBJ2-3, with D possibly matching TRBD2 (6 bases). This CDR3 region has 15 residues. Looked up from germline, CDR1 is MNHEY and CDR2 is SVGAGI. V was clipped by 2 bases and J by 1 base, with 10 bases between them. CDR3 coding DNA: TGTGCCAGCAGTTACGGCGGGGCTGGCACAGATACGCAGTATTTT. Its translation: CASSYGGAGTDTQYF.

The chain combines TRBV7-2 with TRBJ2-5; D possibly uses TRBD1 or TRBD2 (6 bases each). Trimming cost V 1 base and J 5 bases, with 11 bases left between them. CDR1 is SGHTA, CDR2 FQGNSA, per germline. The CDR3 sequence is 14 residues long. The CDR3 here is CASSLEGGYETQYF. CDR3 DNA sequence: TGTGCCAGCAGCTTAGAGGGGGGTTATGAGACCCAGTACTTC.

This clone was seen more than once but under ten times. The chain links TRBV5-1 to TRBJ2-6; D unclear. Germline loops: CDR1 SGHRS, CDR2 YFSETQ. The CDR3 has 15 amino acids. V lost 0 bases to trimming and J lost 1 base, with 5 bases between them. The CDR3 region has the DNA TGCGCCAGCAGCTTGGAAGGGTCTGGGGCCAACGTCCTGACTTTC. Translation gives CASSLEGSGANVLTF.

This clone was detected only a few times. The DNA of the CDR3 is TGTGCCAGCAGCGCTCACAGGGCAGAGACCCAGTACTTC. Translation gives CASSAHRAETQYF. The rearrangement joins TRBV7-2 to TRBJ2-5; D might be TRBD1 (6 bases). Germline loops: CDR1 SGHTA, CDR2 FQGNSA. This CDR3 spans 13 amino acids. V lost 5 bases and J lost 4, with 11 bases in between.

This chain joins TRBV18 and TRBJ2-5, with D hard to call. From germline, CDR1 is KGHSH and CDR2 LQKENI. This CDR3 has 14 residues. Trimming took 2 bases from V and 2 from J, leaving 9 bases between them. CDR3 in DNA: TGTGCCAGCTCACCAGAGTCAGTACAAGAGACCCAGTACTTC. Its protein product is CASSPESVQETQYF.

Details on this clone: Other DNA sequences from this sample encode an identical CDR3 as well. The V call is TRBV18, the J call TRBJ2-5; 8 bases map to TRBD1. Germline trimming cut 4 bases from V and 2 bases from J; bases unmatched to any gene: 0. Germline V gene data show CDR1 as KGHSH and CDR2 as LQKENI. The CDR3 runs 13 residues. The CDR3 DNA follows: TGTGCCAGCTCACGGGACAGGCAAGAGACCCAGTACTTC. It encodes CASSRDRQETQYF.

The chain employs TRBV4-1 and TRBJ1-2; 9 bases map to TRBD1. CDR1 and CDR2 from the germline V gene are MGHRA and YSYEKL. Trimming removed 0 bases from V and 4 bases from J; junction bases left unmatched: 6. CDR3 size: 16 residues. The CDR3 DNA follows: TGCGCCAGCAGCCAAGAGTTTACAGGGGGCAGCTATGGCTACACCTTC. This encodes CASSQEFTGGSYGYTF.

This clone was recorded a few times. The chain has TRBV4-3 and TRBJ2-3, with 10 bases identical to TRBD2. The germline V gene has CDR1 LGHNA and CDR2 YSLEER. V shed 4 bases, J shed 0 bases, and the junction held 4 bases outside the gene matches. The CDR3 has 16 amino acids. DNA of the CDR3: TGCGCCAGCAGCCTTTTACTAGCGGGGAGCACAGATACGCAGTATTTT. Its protein is CASSLLLAGSTDTQYF.

The chain carries TRBV29-1 and TRBJ2-1; D is ambiguous. Trimming shortened V by 6 bases and J by 4 bases, and 7 bases separated the two germline ends. The CDR3 sequence is 11 residues long. CDR1 and CDR2 from the germline V gene are SQVTM and ANQGSEA. This chain's CDR3 is CSVGKYNEQFF. In nucleotides, the CDR3 is TGCAGCGTGGGAAAGTACAATGAGCAGTTCTTC.